A selection of T cell receptor beta chains follows, all from one sample in a study of blood T cells in healthy people across ages. TCRdb passed the 5' RACE reads through MiXCR, listing each CDR3 protein once. This sample carries roughly 2 million distinct CDR3 sequences, around 50% of them seen once, and the ten largest clones take around 2.1%. The sample comprised blood. These receptors were collected from a woman aged 40 to 55 in good health. Each CDR3 is given with its conserved first and last residue. The order of the fields is V gene, J gene, clone size, D gene, CDR3 length, CDR3 protein, CDR3 DNA. A D gene is named only where the DNA matches it firmly. Not every row has a clone size; where given, it reads once, few, many or a size class.

V gene: TRBV5-1
J gene: TRBJ2-1
clone size: -
D gene: TRBD2
CDR3 length: 16
CDR3 protein: CASRSIAGAVYNEQFF
CDR3 DNA: TGCGCCAGCAGGTCGATAGCGGGGGCCGTCTACAATGAGCAGTTCTTC

V gene: TRBV28
J gene: TRBJ2-5
clone size: few
D gene: TRBD1
CDR3 length: 13
CDR3 protein: CASNRGDWETQYF
CDR3 DNA: TGTGCCAGCAACAGGGGGGATTGGGAGACCCAGTACTTC

V gene: TRBV5-6
J gene: TRBJ1-4
clone size: once
D gene: TRBD1
CDR3 length: 15
CDR3 protein: CASSLEGTVNEKLFF
CDR3 DNA: TGTGCCAGCAGCTTGGAGGGGACAGTTAATGAAAAACTGTTTTTT

V gene: TRBV5-1
J gene: TRBJ1-1
clone size: once
D gene: -
CDR3 length: 15
CDR3 protein: CASSLGQGRSTEAFF
CDR3 DNA: TGCGCCAGCAGCTTGGGTCAGGGGCGGTCGACTGAAGCTTTCTTT

V gene: TRBV3-1
J gene: TRBJ2-3
clone size: -
D gene: TRBD1
CDR3 length: 17
CDR3 protein: CASSLTGTGVVSDTQYF
CDR3 DNA: TGTGCCAGCAGCCTTACCGGGACAGGGGTTGTGTCAGATACGCAGTATTTT

V gene: TRBV4-3
J gene: TRBJ2-1
clone size: few
D gene: -
CDR3 length: 17
CDR3 protein: CASSQDLGDKSYNEQFF
CDR3 DNA: TGCGCCAGCAGCCAAGATCTAGGGGACAAGAGCTACAATGAGCAGTTCTTC

V gene: TRBV4-3
J gene: TRBJ2-5
clone size: few
D gene: -
CDR3 length: 15
CDR3 protein: CASSQDKTASGTQYF
CDR3 DNA: TGCGCCAGCAGCCAAGATAAAACGGCCTCGGGGACCCAGTACTTC

V gene: TRBV29-1
J gene: TRBJ2-1
clone size: -
D gene: -
CDR3 length: 13
CDR3 protein: CSVVGGTEETQFF
CDR3 DNA: TGCAGCGTTGTAGGGGGTACAGAAGAGACCCAGTTCTTC

V gene: TRBV19
J gene: TRBJ2-4
clone size: -
D gene: -
CDR3 length: 14
CDR3 protein: CASSIVGDKNIQYF
CDR3 DNA: TGTGCCAGTAGTATCGTCGGCGACAAAAACATTCAGTACTTC

V gene: TRBV6-5
J gene: TRBJ2-1
clone size: few
D gene: TRBD1
CDR3 length: 11
CDR3 protein: CAITDREVWFF
CDR3 DNA: TGTGCCATAACGGACAGGGAGGTTTGGTTCTTC

V gene: TRBV5-1
J gene: TRBJ2-1
clone size: -
D gene: -
CDR3 length: 16
CDR3 protein: CASRDTYRVLPNEQFF
CDR3 DNA: TGCGCCAGCAGGGACACTTACAGGGTCTTACCCAATGAGCAGTTCTTC

V gene: TRBV29-1
J gene: TRBJ2-3
clone size: many
D gene: -
CDR3 length: 11
CDR3 protein: CSVGDTDTQYF
CDR3 DNA: TGCAGCGTGGGGGACACAGATACGCAGTATTTT

V gene: TRBV3-1
J gene: TRBJ2-3
clone size: -
D gene: TRBD1
CDR3 length: 14
CDR3 protein: CASSPGDSRYTQYF
CDR3 DNA: TGTGCCAGCAGCCCAGGGGACAGTCGATATACGCAGTATTTT

V gene: TRBV15
J gene: TRBJ2-7
clone size: few
D gene: TRBD2
CDR3 length: 18
CDR3 protein: CATSRDPGLAGEGYEQYF
CDR3 DNA: TGTGCCACCAGCAGAGATCCGGGACTAGCGGGAGAGGGTTACGAGCAGTACTTC

V gene: TRBV6-2/TRBV6-3
J gene: TRBJ2-3
clone size: -
D gene: -
CDR3 length: 14
CDR3 protein: CASSQGGELDTQYF
CDR3 DNA: TGTGCCAGCAGCCAAGGCGGGGAGTTGGATACGCAGTATTTT

V gene: TRBV6-1
J gene: TRBJ2-7
clone size: -
D gene: -
CDR3 length: 14
CDR3 protein: CASSKDRRPYEQYF
CDR3 DNA: TGTGCCAGCAGTAAAGACAGGAGACCCTACGAGCAGTACTTC

V gene: TRBV27
J gene: TRBJ2-1
clone size: few
D gene: TRBD1
CDR3 length: 14
CDR3 protein: CASRDPDRANEQFF
CDR3 DNA: TGTGCCAGCAGGGACCCGGACAGGGCTAATGAGCAGTTCTTC

V gene: TRBV14
J gene: TRBJ2-6
clone size: few
D gene: -
CDR3 length: 16
CDR3 protein: CASSQDRQSGANVLTF
CDR3 DNA: TGTGCCAGCAGCCAAGATCGTCAGTCTGGGGCCAACGTCCTGACTTTC

V gene: TRBV12-3/TRBV12-4
J gene: TRBJ2-5
clone size: few
D gene: TRBD1
CDR3 length: 17
CDR3 protein: CASSFFVGGQGHETQYF
CDR3 DNA: TGTGCCAGCAGTTTCTTCGTGGGGGGACAGGGCCACGAGACCCAGTACTTC

V gene: TRBV20-1
J gene: TRBJ1-2
clone size: few
D gene: -
CDR3 length: 14
CDR3 protein: CSASPLGGGYGYTF
CDR3 DNA: TGCAGTGCTAGTCCTCTGGGGGGCGGCTATGGCTACACCTTC

V gene: TRBV11-2
J gene: TRBJ2-5
clone size: -
D gene: TRBD2
CDR3 length: 15
CDR3 protein: CASSNQRGVLETQYF
CDR3 DNA: TGTGCCAGCAGCAACCAGCGGGGGGTTTTAGAGACCCAGTACTTC

V gene: TRBV7-2
J gene: TRBJ1-4
clone size: -
D gene: -
CDR3 length: 15
CDR3 protein: CASSTRTDLNEKLFF
CDR3 DNA: TGTGCCAGCAGCACCCGGACAGACCTTAATGAAAAACTGTTTTTT

V gene: TRBV4-3
J gene: TRBJ2-5
clone size: -
D gene: -
CDR3 length: 16
CDR3 protein: CASSQDRQGDFETQYF
CDR3 DNA: TGCGCCAGCAGCCAAGATCGGCAGGGCGATTTTGAGACCCAGTACTTC

V gene: TRBV12-5
J gene: TRBJ2-3
clone size: -
D gene: TRBD1
CDR3 length: 16
CDR3 protein: CASGLVHRGRGDTQYF
CDR3 DNA: TGTGCTAGTGGTTTGGTACACAGGGGGCGTGGAGATACGCAGTATTTT

V gene: TRBV7-2
J gene: TRBJ2-7
clone size: -
D gene: -
CDR3 length: 13
CDR3 protein: CASSQGHAYEQYF
CDR3 DNA: TGTGCCAGCAGCCAGGGACACGCGTACGAGCAGTACTTC

V gene: TRBV12-3/TRBV12-4
J gene: TRBJ2-7
clone size: -
D gene: -
CDR3 length: 15
CDR3 protein: CASSLGGTDAYEQYF
CDR3 DNA: TGTGCCAGCAGTTTGGGCGGGACAGATGCCTACGAGCAGTACTTC

V gene: TRBV12-3/TRBV12-4
J gene: TRBJ2-1
clone size: -
D gene: TRBD2
CDR3 length: 16
CDR3 protein: CASSPLLAGGPNEQFF
CDR3 DNA: TGTGCCAGCAGCCCTCTCCTAGCGGGGGGGCCCAATGAGCAGTTCTTC